The 6 T cell receptor beta chains reported below all come from one sample, sequenced in a study of PD-L1 blockade in urothelial cancer. Generated by immunoSEQ multiplex PCR, the TCRdb table keeps only in-frame clones and is missing some. Here the sample spans about 120,000 clones, more than 75% being singletons. Regarding time point: peripheral blood 6 weeks after treatment start. The material sequenced was PBMCs, taken around atezolizumab (anti-PD-L1) treatment. The receptors here all came from a man between 45 and 60 years old with urothelial cancer.

This chain links TRBV5-1 with TRBJ2-3; 11 nucleotides align to TRBD1. The CDR3 is 15 amino acids. Germline CDR1 reads SGHRS; CDR2 reads YFSETQ. V trimming: 4 bases; J trimming: 5 bases; junction bases outside the gene matches: 6. The CDR3 bases are TGCGCCAGCAGCAACGGACAGGGGGCAGGAGATACGCAGTATTTT. Protein sequence: CASSNGQGAGDTQYF.

The chain couples TRBV5-1 to TRBJ2-2, with D possibly matching TRBD2 (6 bases). Trimming shortened V by 0 bases and J by 1 base, and 7 bases separated the two germline ends. CDR3 size: 15 residues. Germline CDR1 is SGHRS and CDR2 is YFSETQ. CDR3 in DNA: TGCGCCAGCAGCTTGGGCGGGGTGAACACCGGGGAGCTGTTTTTT. Translation gives CASSLGGVNTGELFF.

The chain carries TRBV4-1 and TRBJ2-3; TRBD1 matches at 9 bases. CDR1 is MGHRA and CDR2 is YSYEKL in the germline V gene. V gave up 1 base and J gave up 2 bases; unmatched junction bases: 1. This CDR3 has 15 amino acids. The CDR3 sequence is CASSQGDRDTDTQYF. CDR3 nucleotide sequence: TGCGCCAGCAGCCAAGGGGACAGGGACACAGATACGCAGTATTTT.

This clone has a single count. The V call is TRBV7-2, the J call TRBJ2-2; 12 nucleotides agree with TRBD2. The ends lost 4 bases at V and 8 bases at J; junction bases unmatched: 5. The CDR3 extends over 15 amino acids. Germline-derived CDR1 and CDR2 are SGHTA and FQGNSA. This CDR3 is CASSWTSGNLGELFF. CDR3 nucleotide sequence: TGTGCCAGCAGCTGGACTAGCGGGAACCTTGGGGAGCTGTTTTTT. Drawing the rest from reference TRBV7-2 and TRBJ2-2, the complete variable domain is GAGVSQSPSNKVTEKGKDVELRCDPISGHTALYWYRQSLGQGLEFLIYFQGNSAPDKSGLPSDRFSAERTGGSVSTLTIQRTQQEDSAVYLCASSWTSGNLGELFFGEGSRLTVL.

This clone came up a few times. J is TRBJ1-6 and V is TRBV6-6; D perhaps matches TRBD1 (5 bases). This CDR3 contains 15 residues. The V gene's germline CDR1 is MNHNY and CDR2 SVGAGI (reference sequence). V was clipped by 5 bases and J by 2 bases, with 10 bases between them. The CDR3 DNA reads as TGTGCCAGCAGTACCAGGGTCCCCTATAATTCACCCCTCCACTTT. Its protein product is CASSTRVPYNSPLHF.

This chain uses TRBV2 with TRBJ2-7, with D maybe TRBD1 (6 bases). Trimming left V 1 base short and J 5 bases short, with 15 bases between. Germline-derived CDR1 and CDR2 are SNHLY and FYNNEI. The length of the CDR3 is 15 residues. CDR3 amino acids: CASSEGGLAGDEQYF. CDR3 sequence (DNA): TGTGCCAGCAGTGAAGGGGGGCTTGCTGGCGACGAGCAGTACTTC.